The clone carrying this T cell receptor (beta chain) was detected once. This record belongs to a study of blood T cell repertoires in COVID-19. Study as a whole: Samples representing acute and convalescent COVID-19 were sourced from the United States, Italy and Spain.

Among Cohort 3 donors, those recovered had two negative PCRs, clearance, or symptom resolution. Per the study methods: Reference gene primer amplification in the assay estimated nucleated cell counts. Profiling relied on immunoSEQ multiplex PCR, and the TCRdb table lists in-frame clones only, not all of them. V and J calls and clone size follow that table, whereas D and trimming were derived from the DNA. Of about 300,000 clones in the sample, approximately 84% were seen once. Germline values: CDR1 LNHNV, CDR2 YYDKDF (reference sequence). The ends were cut back, 8 bases at V and 0 bases at J, with 10 bases in the middle. The CDR3 sequence is 13 residues long.

Specimen: PBMCs or T cells enriched from blood (not recorded which). The origin of this receptor is a woman aged 18-29 years who had recovered from COVID-19. The V and J genes are TRBV15 and TRBJ1-1; D remains unclear. CDR3 loop: CATSRTVNTEAFF. For the CDR3, the DNA is TGTGCCACCTCGAGGACTGTGAACACTGAAGCTTTCTTT.